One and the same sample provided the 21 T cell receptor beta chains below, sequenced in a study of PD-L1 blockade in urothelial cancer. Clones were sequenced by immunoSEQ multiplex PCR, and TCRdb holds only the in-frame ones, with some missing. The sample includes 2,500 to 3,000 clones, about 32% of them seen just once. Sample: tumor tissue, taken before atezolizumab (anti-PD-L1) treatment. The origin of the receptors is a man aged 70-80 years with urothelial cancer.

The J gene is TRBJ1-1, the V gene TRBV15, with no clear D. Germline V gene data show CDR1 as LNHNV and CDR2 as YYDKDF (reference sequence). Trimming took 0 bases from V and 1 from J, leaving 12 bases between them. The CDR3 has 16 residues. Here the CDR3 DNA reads TGTGCCACCAGCAGAGATAAAGGACGGGCGAACACTGAAGCTTTCTTT. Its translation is CATSRDKGRANTEAFF.

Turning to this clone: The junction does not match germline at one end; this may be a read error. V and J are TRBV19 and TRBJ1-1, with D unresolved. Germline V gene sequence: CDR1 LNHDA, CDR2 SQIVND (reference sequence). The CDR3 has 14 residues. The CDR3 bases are TGTACCAGTAGTAAGGGATACCTTTACACTGAAGCTTTCTTT. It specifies CTSSKGYLYTEAFF.

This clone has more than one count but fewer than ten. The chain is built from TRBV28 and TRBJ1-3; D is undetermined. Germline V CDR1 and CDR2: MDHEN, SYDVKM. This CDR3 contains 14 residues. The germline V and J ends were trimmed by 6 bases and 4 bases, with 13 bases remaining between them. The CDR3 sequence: CASSPDLTGNTIYF. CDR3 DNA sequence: TGTGCCAGCAGCCCTGACCTGACCGGAAACACCATATATTTT.

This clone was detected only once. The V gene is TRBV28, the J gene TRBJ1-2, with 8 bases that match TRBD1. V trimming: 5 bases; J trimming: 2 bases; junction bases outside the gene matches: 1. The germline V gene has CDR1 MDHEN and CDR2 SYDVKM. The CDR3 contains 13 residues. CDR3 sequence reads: CASSRTGNYGYTF. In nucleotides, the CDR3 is TGTGCCAGCAGTAGGACAGGGAACTATGGCTACACCTTC.

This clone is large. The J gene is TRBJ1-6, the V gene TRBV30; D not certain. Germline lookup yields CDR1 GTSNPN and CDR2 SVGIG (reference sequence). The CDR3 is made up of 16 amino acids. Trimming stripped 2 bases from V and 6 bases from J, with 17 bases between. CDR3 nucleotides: TGTGCCTGGAGTAAAGGTGATCGGATGGGTAATTCACCCCTCCACTTT. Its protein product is CAWSKGDRMGNSPLHF.

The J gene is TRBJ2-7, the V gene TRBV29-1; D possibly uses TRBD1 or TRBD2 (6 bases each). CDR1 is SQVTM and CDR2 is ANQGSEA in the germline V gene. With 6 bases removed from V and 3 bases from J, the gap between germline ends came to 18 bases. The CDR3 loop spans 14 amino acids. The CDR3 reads CSVYTEGVFYEQYF. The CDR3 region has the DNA TGCAGCGTGTATACGGAGGGGGTCTTCTACGAGCAGTACTTC.

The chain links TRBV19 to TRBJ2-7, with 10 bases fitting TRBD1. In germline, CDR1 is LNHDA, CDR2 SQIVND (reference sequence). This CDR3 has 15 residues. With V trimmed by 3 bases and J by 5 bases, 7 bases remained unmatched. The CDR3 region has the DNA TGTGCCAGTAGTATGACAGGGGGCCCAAGAAACGAGCAGTACTTC. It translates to CASSMTGGPRNEQYF.

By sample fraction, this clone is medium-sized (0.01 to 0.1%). The CDR3 DNA reads TGTGCCAGCAGTCCTCTGGGTATCGCAGATACGCAGTATTTT. Translation gives CASSPLGIADTQYF. The V gene is TRBV11-3, the J gene TRBJ2-3; D gene ambiguous. The CDR3 runs 14 residues. The germline CDR1 and CDR2 sequences are SGHNT and YENEEA. Between the trimmed V and J ends, which lost 6 bases and 4 bases, there was a span of 14 bases. Supplemented by reference TRBV11-3 and TRBJ2-3, the full variable domain reads EAGVVQSPRYKIIEKKQPVAFWCNPISGHNTLYWYLQNLGQGPELLIRYENEEAVDDSQLPKDRFSAERLKGVDSTLKIQPAELGDSAVYLCASSPLGIADTQYFGPGTRLTVL.

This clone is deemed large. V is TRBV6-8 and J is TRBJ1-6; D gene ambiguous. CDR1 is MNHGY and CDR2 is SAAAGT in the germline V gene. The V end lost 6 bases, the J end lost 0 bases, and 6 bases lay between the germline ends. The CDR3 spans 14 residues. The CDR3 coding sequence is TGTGCCAGCAGGGAATACTCCTATAATTCACCCCTCCACTTT. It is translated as CASREYSYNSPLHF.

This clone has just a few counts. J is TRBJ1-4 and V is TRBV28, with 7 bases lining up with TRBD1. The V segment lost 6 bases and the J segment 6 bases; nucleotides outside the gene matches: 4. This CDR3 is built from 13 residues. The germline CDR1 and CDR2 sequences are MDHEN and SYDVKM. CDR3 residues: CASRIGGDEKLFF. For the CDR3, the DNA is TGTGCCAGCAGAATAGGGGGCGATGAAAAACTGTTTTTT.

CDR3 in amino acids: CAWERPGVGTGELFF. The CDR3, as DNA: TGTGCCTGGGAACGTCCGGGGGTGGGCACCGGGGAGCTGTTTTTT. The genes are TRBV30 and TRBJ2-2; TRBD2 is a possible D gene (6 bases). The length of the CDR3 is 15 residues. Germline V gene lookup returns CDR1 GTSNPN and CDR2 SVGIG (reference sequence). V lost 5 bases and J lost 4, with 17 bases in between.

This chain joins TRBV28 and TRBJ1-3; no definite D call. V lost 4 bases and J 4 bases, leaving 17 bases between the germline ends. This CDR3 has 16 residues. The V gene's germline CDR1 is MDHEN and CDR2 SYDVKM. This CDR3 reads CASSSTPATTGNTIYF. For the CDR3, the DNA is TGTGCCAGCAGTTCCACACCCGCCACGACGGGAAACACCATATATTTT.

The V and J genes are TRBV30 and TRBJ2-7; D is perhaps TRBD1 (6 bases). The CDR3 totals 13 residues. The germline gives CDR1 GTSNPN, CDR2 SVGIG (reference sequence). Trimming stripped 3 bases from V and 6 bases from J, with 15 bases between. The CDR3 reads CAWRPTGSLEQYF. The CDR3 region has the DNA TGTGCCTGGAGGCCAACAGGGTCCCTCGAGCAGTACTTC.

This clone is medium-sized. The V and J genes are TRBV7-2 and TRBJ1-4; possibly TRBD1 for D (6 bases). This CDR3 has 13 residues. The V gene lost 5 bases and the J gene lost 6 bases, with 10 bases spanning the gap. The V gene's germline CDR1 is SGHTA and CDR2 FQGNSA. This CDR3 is CASSRRTDEKLFF. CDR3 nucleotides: TGTGCCAGCAGCAGAAGGACAGATGAAAAACTGTTTTTT.

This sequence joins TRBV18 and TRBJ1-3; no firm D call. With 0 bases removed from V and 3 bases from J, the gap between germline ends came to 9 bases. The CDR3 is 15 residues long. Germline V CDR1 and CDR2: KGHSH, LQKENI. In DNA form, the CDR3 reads TGTGCCAGCTCACCACCTGGAAACTTTGGAAACACCATATATTTT. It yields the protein CASSPPGNFGNTIYF.

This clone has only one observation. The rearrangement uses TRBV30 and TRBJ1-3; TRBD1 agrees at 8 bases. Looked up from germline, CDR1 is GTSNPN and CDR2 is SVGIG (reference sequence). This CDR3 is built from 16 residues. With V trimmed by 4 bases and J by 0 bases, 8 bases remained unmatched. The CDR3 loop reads CAWTPGTGGSGNTIYF. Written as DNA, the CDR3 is TGTGCCTGGACCCCGGGGACAGGAGGCTCTGGAAACACCATATATTTT.

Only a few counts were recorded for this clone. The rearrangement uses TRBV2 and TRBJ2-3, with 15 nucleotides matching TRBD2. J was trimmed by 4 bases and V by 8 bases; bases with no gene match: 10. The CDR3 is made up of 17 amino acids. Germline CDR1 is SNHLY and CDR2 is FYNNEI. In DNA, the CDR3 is TGTGCCAGCCAAACGGGGGGACTAGCGGGAGGTTCAGATACGCAGTATTTT. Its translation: CASQTGGLAGGSDTQYF. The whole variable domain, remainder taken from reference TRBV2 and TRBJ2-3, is EPEVTQTPSHQVTQMGQEVILRCVPISNHLYFYWYRQILGQKVEFLVSFYNNEISEKSEIFDDQFSVERPDGSNFTLKIRSTKLEDSAMYFCASQTGGLAGGSDTQYFGPGTRLTVL.

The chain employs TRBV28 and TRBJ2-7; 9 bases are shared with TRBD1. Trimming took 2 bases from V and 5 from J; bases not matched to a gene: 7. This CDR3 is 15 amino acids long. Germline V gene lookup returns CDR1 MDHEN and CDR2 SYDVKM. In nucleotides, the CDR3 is TGTGCCAGCAGTTTACCGGGACAGGGATCCCACGAGCAGTACTTC. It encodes CASSLPGQGSHEQYF.

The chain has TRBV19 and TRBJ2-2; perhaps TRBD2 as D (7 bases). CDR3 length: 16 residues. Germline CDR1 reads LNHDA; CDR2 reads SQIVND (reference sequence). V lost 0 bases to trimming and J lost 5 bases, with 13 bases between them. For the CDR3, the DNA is TGTGCCAGTAGTATAGAGCGGGGGCCGTGGACCGGGGAGCTGTTTTTT. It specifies CASSIERGPWTGELFF.

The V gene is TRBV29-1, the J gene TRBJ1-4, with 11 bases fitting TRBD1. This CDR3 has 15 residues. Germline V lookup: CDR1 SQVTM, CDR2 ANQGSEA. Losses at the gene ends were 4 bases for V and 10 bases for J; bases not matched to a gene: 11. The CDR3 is CSVGPSGQGGGKLFF. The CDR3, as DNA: TGCAGCGTTGGACCCTCGGGACAGGGGGGGGGAAAACTGTTTTTT. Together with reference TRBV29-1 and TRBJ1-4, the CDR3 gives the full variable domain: SAVISQKPSRDICQRGTSLTIQCQVDSQVTMMFWYRQQPGQSLTLIATANQGSEATYESGFVIDKFPISRPNLTFSTLTVSNMSPEDSSIYLCSVGPSGQGGGKLFFGSGTQLSVL.

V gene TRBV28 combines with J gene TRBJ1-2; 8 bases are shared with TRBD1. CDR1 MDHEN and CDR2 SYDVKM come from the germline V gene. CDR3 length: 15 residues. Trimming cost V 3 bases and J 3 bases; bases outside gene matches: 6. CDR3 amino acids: CASSFQGAGDYGYTF. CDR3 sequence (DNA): TGTGCCAGCAGTTTTCAGGGGGCAGGCGACTATGGCTACACCTTC.